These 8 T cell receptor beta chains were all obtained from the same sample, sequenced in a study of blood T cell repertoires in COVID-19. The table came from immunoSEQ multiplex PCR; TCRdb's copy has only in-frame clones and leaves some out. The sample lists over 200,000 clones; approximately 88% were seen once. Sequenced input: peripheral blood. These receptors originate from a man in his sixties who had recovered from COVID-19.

CDR3 protein: CASSSGGERGPGELFF. Here the CDR3 DNA reads TGTGCCAGTAGTTCCGGGGGCGAGCGGGGGCCCGGGGAGCTGTTTTTT. The chain carries TRBV19 and TRBJ2-2; 8 nucleotides align to TRBD2. Germline V lookup: CDR1 LNHDA, CDR2 SQIVND (reference sequence). The CDR3 loop spans 16 amino acids. The J segment lost 6 bases and the V segment lost 5 bases, leaving 11 bases of the junction unmatched.

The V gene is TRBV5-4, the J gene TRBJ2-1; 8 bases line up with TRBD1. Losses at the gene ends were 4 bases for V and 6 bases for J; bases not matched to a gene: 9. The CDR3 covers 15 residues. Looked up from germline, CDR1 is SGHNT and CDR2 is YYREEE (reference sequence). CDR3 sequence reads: CASSPGQGDPNEQFF. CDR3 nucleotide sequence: TGTGCCAGCAGCCCCGGACAGGGTGACCCCAATGAGCAGTTCTTC.

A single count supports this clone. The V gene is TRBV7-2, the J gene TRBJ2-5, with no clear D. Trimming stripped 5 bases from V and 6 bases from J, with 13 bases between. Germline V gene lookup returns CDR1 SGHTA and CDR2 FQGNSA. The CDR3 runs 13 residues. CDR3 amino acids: CASSLGLVKTQYF. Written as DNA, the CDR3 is TGTGCCAGCAGCCTCGGTCTGGTAAAGACCCAGTACTTC.

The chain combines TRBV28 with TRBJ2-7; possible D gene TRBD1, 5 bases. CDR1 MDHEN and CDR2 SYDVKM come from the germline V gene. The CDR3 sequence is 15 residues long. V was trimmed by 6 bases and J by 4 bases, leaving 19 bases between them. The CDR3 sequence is CASSLAGAGRYEQYF. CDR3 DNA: TGTGCCAGCAGCTTGGCTGGGGCAGGGCGATACGAGCAGTACTTC.

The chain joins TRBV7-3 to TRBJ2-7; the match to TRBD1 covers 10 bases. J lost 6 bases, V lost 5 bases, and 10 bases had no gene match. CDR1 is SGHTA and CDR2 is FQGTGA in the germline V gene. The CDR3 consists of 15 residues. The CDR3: CASSTTGGPSGEQYF. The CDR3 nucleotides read TGTGCCAGCAGCACGACAGGGGGCCCTTCGGGCGAGCAGTACTTC.

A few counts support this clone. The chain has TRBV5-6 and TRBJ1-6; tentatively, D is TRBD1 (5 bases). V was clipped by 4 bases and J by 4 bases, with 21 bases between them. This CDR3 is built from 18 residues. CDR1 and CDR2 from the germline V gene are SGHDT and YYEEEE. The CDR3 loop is CASSPAGGSMGYNSPLHF. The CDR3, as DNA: TGTGCCAGCAGCCCAGCCGGGGGATCGATGGGGTATAATTCACCCCTCCACTTT.

CDR3 sequence: CASSYEGIFMNTEAFF. For the CDR3, the DNA is TGTGCCAGCAGTTACGAGGGAATCTTCATGAACACTGAAGCTTTCTTT. The chain has TRBV6-5 and TRBJ1-1; D gene ambiguous. There are 16 residues in the CDR3. The ends were cut back, 2 bases at V and 0 bases at J, with 13 bases in the middle. Germline V gives CDR1 MNHEY, CDR2 SVGAGI.

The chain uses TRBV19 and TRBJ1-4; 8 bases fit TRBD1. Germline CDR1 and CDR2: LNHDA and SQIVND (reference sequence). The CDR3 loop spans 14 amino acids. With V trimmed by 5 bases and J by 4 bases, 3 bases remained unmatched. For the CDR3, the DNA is TGTGCCAGTAGTGGTGACAGGGGTAATGAAAAACTGTTTTTT. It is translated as CASSGDRGNEKLFF.